Each of the 24 T cell receptor beta chains below was sequenced from the same sample in a study of graft-versus-host responses after intestinal transplantation. Their recognized antigens are unknown. TCRdb keeps only in-frame clones here, not all; method: immunoSEQ multiplex PCR. Of fewer than 110,000 clones detected, roughly 93% appear once; the ten largest clones hold roughly 1.2%. Sequenced here: unstimulated CD8+ T cells sorted from spleen or lymph node cells, sampled before intestinal transplant. These receptor sequences come from a human donor who received an intestinal transplant.

The chain couples TRBV5-6 to TRBJ2-5; D might be TRBD2 (6 bases). Per the germline V gene, CDR1 is SGHDT and CDR2 is YYEEEE. The CDR3 loop spans 14 amino acids. Between the trimmed V and J ends, which lost 0 bases and 3 bases, there was a span of 9 bases. The CDR3 region has the DNA TGTGCCAGCAGCTTGGACGGGGGAGAAGAGACCCAGTACTTC. Translation gives CASSLDGGEETQYF.

The chain joins TRBV4-2 to TRBJ2-3; 11 bases align to TRBD2. The CDR3 consists of 15 residues. J was trimmed by 4 bases and V by 0 bases; bases with no gene match: 0. Germline V gives CDR1 LGHNA, CDR2 YNFKEQ. CDR3 in amino acids: CASSQDSGGADTQYF. The DNA of the CDR3 is TGTGCCAGCAGCCAAGATAGCGGGGGGGCAGATACGCAGTATTTT.

This chain links TRBV19 with TRBJ2-7; weak D call: TRBD1 (5 bases). There are 16 residues in the CDR3. The germline V gene has CDR1 LNHDA and CDR2 SQIVND (reference sequence). Between the trimmed V and J ends, which lost 0 bases and 3 bases, there was a span of 15 bases. CDR3 region: CASSIDAGRVSYEQYF. CDR3 bases: TGTGCCAGTAGTATAGATGCTGGCAGGGTGAGCTACGAGCAGTACTTC. The full variable domain, completed using reference TRBV19 and TRBJ2-7, is DGGITQSPKYLFRKEGQNVTLSCEQNLNHDAMYWYRQDPGQGLRLIYYSQIVNDFQKGDIAEGYSVSREKKESFPLTVTSAQKNPTAFYLCASSIDAGRVSYEQYFGPGTRLTVT.

The chain couples TRBV10-2 to TRBJ2-7; D is possibly TRBD2 (6 bases). V was pared by 6 bases and J by 3 bases, with 15 bases between. This CDR3 region has 14 residues. Germline V gene lookup returns CDR1 WSHSY and CDR2 SAAADI. The CDR3 DNA sequence: TGCGCCAGCAGCCCCCAGGGCGGGGTCTACGAGCAGTACTTC. Protein product: CASSPQGGVYEQYF.

The chain uses TRBV27 and TRBJ2-7; TRBD2 is a possible D gene (5 bases). Germline lookup yields CDR1 MNHEY and CDR2 SMNVEV (reference sequence). Trimming took 6 bases from V and 4 from J, leaving 25 bases between them. The CDR3 covers 17 residues. This CDR3 reads CASSSGEGGLSSYEQYF. The CDR3 DNA is TGTGCCAGCAGCTCCGGGGAAGGTGGTCTATCTTCGTACGAGCAGTACTTC.

The chain recombines TRBV27 with TRBJ2-3; D uncertain. This CDR3 spans 14 amino acids. V lost 0 bases and J lost 11, with 15 bases in between. Looked up from germline, CDR1 is MNHEY and CDR2 is SMNVEV (reference sequence). CDR3 in DNA: TGTGCCAGCAGTTTATCTCCCCCCCGAGATGGGCAGTATTTT. It translates to CASSLSPPRDGQYF.

The V call is TRBV27, the J call TRBJ2-2; D gene ambiguous. CDR1 and CDR2 from the germline V gene are MNHEY and SMNVEV (reference sequence). The CDR3 is 14 residues long. Trimming shortened V by 6 bases and J by 3 bases, and 11 bases separated the two germline ends. CDR3 coding DNA: TGTGCCAGCAGAGGCGGTCTTTACACCGGGGAGCTGTTTTTT. Its protein product is CASRGGLYTGELFF.

This chain uses TRBV5-6 with TRBJ2-3, with no clear D. The ends were cut back, 0 bases at V and 5 bases at J, with 1 base in the middle. The CDR3 has 11 amino acids. The germline gives CDR1 SGHDT, CDR2 YYEEEE. The CDR3 region is CASSLGDTQYF. The CDR3 nucleotides are TGTGCCAGCAGCTTGGGAGATACGCAGTATTTT. Full variable domain (missing parts from reference TRBV5-6 and TRBJ2-3): DAGVTQSPTHLIKTRGQQVTLRCSPKSGHDTVSWYQQALGQGPQFIFQYYEEEERQRGNFPDRFSGHQFPNYSSELNVNALLLGDSALYLCASSLGDTQYFGPGTRLTVL.

The chain uses TRBV6-1 and TRBJ1-6; 9 bases align to TRBD1. V lost 10 bases and J lost 14; bases outside the gene matches: 18. The CDR3 spans 15 residues. The V gene's germline CDR1 is MNHNS and CDR2 SASEGT. The DNA of the CDR3 is TGTGCCACCTTACCTACGGGACAGGGAAAGCTTTCCCTCCACTTT. It yields the protein CATLPTGQGKLSLHF.

V gene TRBV15 combines with J gene TRBJ2-7; 9 bases are shared with TRBD1. CDR3 length: 16 amino acids. Germline V lookup: CDR1 LNHNV, CDR2 YYDKDF (reference sequence). J gave up 6 bases and V 5 bases, and 14 bases lay outside the gene matches. The DNA for the CDR3 is TGTGCCACCAGCCTTCAGACCGGGACAGGGTTCGGCGAGCAGTACTTC. This gives the protein CATSLQTGTGFGEQYF. The variable domain in full, completed from reference TRBV15 and TRBJ2-7, reads DAMVIQNPRYQVTQFGKPVTLSCSQTLNHNVMYWYQQKSSQAPKLLFHYYDKDFNNEADTPDNFQSRRPNTSFCFLDIRSPGLGDTAMYLCATSLQTGTGFGEQYFGPGTRLTVT.

This rearrangement joins TRBV7-2 to TRBJ2-1; the D is unclear. The CDR3 sequence is 15 residues long. Germline values: CDR1 SGHTA, CDR2 FQGNSA. With 1 base removed from V and 2 bases from J, the gap between germline ends came to 9 bases. CDR3 loop: CASSLGPYAYNEQFF. As DNA, the CDR3 is TGTGCCAGCAGCTTAGGGCCCTATGCCTACAATGAGCAGTTCTTC.

J is TRBJ1-1 and V is TRBV29-1; no clear D. The CDR3 totals 11 residues. V was shortened by 3 bases and J by 4 bases, with 6 bases between the two germline ends. Germline V lookup: CDR1 SQVTM, CDR2 ANQGSEA. CDR3 DNA sequence: TGCAGCGTTGACCAAATCACTGAAGCTTTCTTT. Translated, it gives CSVDQITEAFF. Using reference TRBV29-1 and TRBJ1-1 for the parts outside the CDR3, the full variable domain is SAVISQKPSRDICQRGTSLTIQCQVDSQVTMMFWYRQQPGQSLTLIATANQGSEATYESGFVIDKFPISRPNLTFSTLTVSNMSPEDSSIYLCSVDQITEAFFGQGTRLTVV.

The J gene is TRBJ2-7, the V gene TRBV5-4; D is unresolved. The CDR3 runs to 14 residues. In germline, CDR1 is SGHNT, CDR2 YYREEE (reference sequence). The ends were cut back, 5 bases at V and 0 bases at J, with 12 bases in the middle. CDR3 sequence reads: CASRTGESSYEQYF. The DNA for the CDR3 is TGTGCCAGCAGAACTGGGGAAAGCTCCTACGAGCAGTACTTC. The full variable domain, its missing parts supplied by reference TRBV5-4 and TRBJ2-7, is ETGVTQSPTHLIKTRGQQVTLRCSSQSGHNTVSWYQQALGQGPQFIFQYYREEENGRGNFPPRFSGLQFPNYSSELNVNALELDDSALYLCASRTGESSYEQYFGPGTRLTVT.

V and J are TRBV6-5 and TRBJ1-2; D is undetermined. Germline assignment: CDR1 MNHEY and CDR2 SVGAGI. The length of the CDR3 is 13 residues. V lost 0 bases and J lost 4, with 6 bases in between. CDR3 residues: CASSYSGSYGYTF. Written as DNA, the CDR3 is TGTGCCAGCAGTTACTCGGGCAGCTATGGCTACACCTTC.

V gene TRBV7-9 combines with J gene TRBJ2-7; 11 bases agree with TRBD2. V lost 4 bases to trimming and J lost 2 bases; unmatched junction nucleotides: 7. Germline CDR1 reads SEHNR; CDR2 reads FQNEAQ (reference sequence). The CDR3 extends over 16 amino acids. The CDR3 bases are TGTGCCAGCAGCTCTCTAACTAGCGGGGGACCCTACGAGCAGTACTTC. This sequence encodes CASSSLTSGGPYEQYF.

The chain employs TRBV7-9 and TRBJ1-1; D is undetermined. The V gene lost 5 bases and the J gene lost 5 bases, with 15 bases spanning the gap. Per the germline V gene, CDR1 is SEHNR and CDR2 is FQNEAQ (reference sequence). The CDR3 is made up of 14 amino acids. CDR3: CASSPSERGTEAFF. The CDR3 DNA sequence: TGTGCCAGCAGCCCAAGTGAAAGAGGGACTGAAGCTTTCTTT.

V and J are TRBV7-2 and TRBJ2-3; D remains unclear. Trimming stripped 1 base from V and 2 bases from J, with 7 bases between. CDR1 and CDR2 from the germline V gene are SGHTA and FQGNSA. The CDR3 runs to 14 residues. This CDR3 reads CASSLGTVTDTQYF. Here the CDR3 DNA reads TGTGCCAGCAGCTTAGGAACAGTCACAGATACGCAGTATTTT.

The J gene is TRBJ1-6, the V gene TRBV5-5; maybe TRBD1 (6 bases). Germline V gene lookup returns CDR1 SGHKS and CDR2 YYEKEE (reference sequence). V was shortened by 6 bases and J by 9 bases, with 16 bases between the two germline ends. The CDR3 consists of 14 residues. The CDR3 region has the DNA TGTGCCAGCAACATGGACAGAGGCGGTTCACCCCTCCACTTT. Translated: CASNMDRGGSPLHF.

The V and J genes are TRBV6-5 and TRBJ1-3; D is uncertain. Germline V gene data show CDR1 as MNHEY and CDR2 as SVGAGI. This CDR3 spans 15 amino acids. The germline V and J ends were trimmed by 6 bases and 4 bases, with 16 bases remaining between them. The chain's CDR3 is CASSSSPSAGNTIYF. In nucleotides, the CDR3 is TGTGCCAGCAGCTCCTCGCCTTCAGCCGGAAACACCATATATTTT.

This chain connects TRBV5-6 to TRBJ2-7; D is unresolved. Germline V CDR1 and CDR2: SGHDT, YYEEEE. This CDR3 has 14 amino acids. V lost 1 base and J 2 bases, leaving 10 bases between the germline ends. This chain's CDR3 is CASSLKGNPYEQYF. The DNA for the CDR3 is TGTGCCAGCAGCTTGAAGGGAAACCCCTACGAGCAGTACTTC.

This chain connects TRBV5-1 to TRBJ1-1, with D possibly being TRBD1 (5 bases). Per the germline V gene, CDR1 is SGHRS and CDR2 is YFSETQ. V was clipped by 2 bases and J by 1 base, with 18 bases between them. The CDR3 extends over 17 amino acids. For the CDR3, the DNA is TGCGCCAGCAGCTTAGATGGTGGGTGGAGGGGGAACACTGAAGCTTTCTTT. Translated: CASSLDGGWRGNTEAFF.

The rearrangement joins TRBV5-6 to TRBJ2-3; D not resolved. Trimming pared 2 bases from V and 7 bases from J, leaving 5 bases between. Germline V gives CDR1 SGHDT, CDR2 YYEEEE. The CDR3 is made up of 11 amino acids. The CDR3 coding sequence is TGTGCCAGCAGCTTTACAAATACGCAGTATTTT. Encoded protein: CASSFTNTQYF.

Only one count was recorded for this clone. V gene TRBV5-5 combines with J gene TRBJ2-1, with D perhaps matching TRBD2 (5 bases). The ends were cut back, 2 bases at V and 1 base at J, with 10 bases in the middle. Germline values: CDR1 SGHKS, CDR2 YYEKEE (reference sequence). CDR3 length: 15 amino acids. CDR3 region: CASSFLGGSYNEQFF. CDR3 bases: TGTGCCAGCAGCTTCCTAGGCGGGTCCTACAATGAGCAGTTCTTC.

V usage is TRBV5-4 and J usage is TRBJ2-7, with D tentatively TRBD1 (5 bases). The CDR3 extends over 11 amino acids. The germline CDR1 and CDR2 sequences are SGHNT and YYREEE (reference sequence). The V end lost 4 bases, the J end lost 3 bases, and 5 bases lay between the germline ends. CDR3 sequence (DNA): TGTGCCAGCAGCGACAGCTACGAGCAGTACTTC. Protein: CASSDSYEQYF.